This T cell receptor beta chain comes out of a study of early T cells in non-severe SARS-CoV-2 infection. Study-level background: Bulk RNA from unsorted whole blood was sequenced; chains were unpaired.

V gave up 3 bases and J gave up 7 bases; unmatched junction bases: 5. This CDR3 is 14 amino acids long. Germline-derived CDR1 and CDR2 are LGHNA and YNFKEQ. Study results and caveats: Matches to VDJdb favored anti-spike CD8 responses and missed private and CD4 specificities.

Attachment of unique molecular identifiers to individual cDNA molecules was performed. Using its own MiXCR run on the 5' RACE reads, TCRdb lists one record per CDR3 protein. This table holds tens of thousands of distinct CDR3 sequences, 5.5% to 8.5% found once. This clonotype turned up a few times. Its antigen remains unidentified. The sequencing here drew on whole blood, taken at baseline. The J gene is TRBJ2-1, the V gene TRBV4-2, with 8 bases that match TRBD1. The receptor comes from an adult who was a healthcare worker with PCR-confirmed SARS-CoV-2 infection or an uninfected control (not recorded which). The CDR3 nucleotides read TGTGCCAGCAGCCACCCAGACAGGGGTAATGAGCAGTTCTTC. Its protein is CASSHPDRGNEQFF.